Sequencing of this TCR beta chain was carried out in a study of regulatory T cells in long-lasting Graves disease. Notes on this clonotype: Its target is not known.

Investigators prepared the TCR beta libraries by applying iRepertoire HTBI primers and Arm-PCR of CDR3 regions. TCRdb reprocessed the multiplex PCR reads with MiXCR, giving one entry per CDR3 protein. This sample yields about 560,000 distinct CDR3 sequences, of which roughly 16% are seen a single time; around 12% belongs to the top ten. Overall study results and limits: Persistent patients shared more public clonotypes (approximately 2,500) than new patients (approximately 900). Lower TCR diversity was seen in persistent Graves' patients than in newly diagnosed ones.

V was clipped by 1 base and J by 8 bases, with 14 bases between them. The CDR3 runs 13 residues. Germline lookup yields CDR1 GTSNPN and CDR2 SVGIG (reference sequence). Time point indicated: newly diagnosed GD, antithyroid drugs for less than 3 months. PBMC RNA served as the TCR library source. Recruitment took place at an endocrinology department in Xi'an, China. The data were also submitted as part of a second study, on T cells in Graves' hyperthyroidism and ophthalmopathy.

The TCR sequence derives from a man aged 18 to 29 with Graves disease. This chain connects TRBV30 to TRBJ1-1; a possible D gene is TRBD1 (5 bases). Specimen: peripheral blood mononuclear cells (PBMCs), collected at new diagnosis, from a patient treated with antithyroid drugs. In DNA form, the CDR3 reads TGTGCCTGGAGTGCCCGGGGGTGGACGGAAGCTTTCTTT. It encodes CAWSARGWTEAFF.